This TCR beta chain was recorded in a study of T cell repertoires in cytomegalovirus infection. Comment on this clonotype: Antigen unknown. A single base separates this from a much larger clone, so it may be a read error.

TCRdb recomputed calls from the reads with MiXCR, one row per CDR3 protein. The sample contains over 100,000 distinct CDR3 sequences, 10% of which appear only once. Per the germline V gene, CDR1 is MNHEY and CDR2 is SVGAGI. The CDR3 totals 18 residues. This rearrangement joins TRBV6-5 to TRBJ2-3, with unresolved D. The receptor was derived from a human donor in good health (CMV status not recorded). Some clones in this sample may be carry-over from other donors' samples. The sample was PBMCs, sequenced either directly or after in vitro stimulation (not recorded which). The CDR3 sequence: CANSYGSGVSPSTDTQYF. The CDR3 region has the DNA TGTGCCAACAGTTACGGGTCGGGTGTAAGCCCTAGCACAGATACGCAGTATTTT.